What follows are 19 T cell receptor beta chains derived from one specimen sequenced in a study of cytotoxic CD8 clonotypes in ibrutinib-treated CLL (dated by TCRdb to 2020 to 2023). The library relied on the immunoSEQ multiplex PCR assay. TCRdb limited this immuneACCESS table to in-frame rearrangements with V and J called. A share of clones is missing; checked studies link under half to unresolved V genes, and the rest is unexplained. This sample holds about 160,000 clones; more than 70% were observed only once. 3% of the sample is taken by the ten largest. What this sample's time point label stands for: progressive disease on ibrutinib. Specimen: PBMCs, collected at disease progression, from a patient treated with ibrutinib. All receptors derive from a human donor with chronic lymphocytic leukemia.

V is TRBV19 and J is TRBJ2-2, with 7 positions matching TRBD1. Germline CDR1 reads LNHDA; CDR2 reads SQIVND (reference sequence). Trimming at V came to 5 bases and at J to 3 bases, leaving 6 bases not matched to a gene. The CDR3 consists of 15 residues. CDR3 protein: CASSRAGTDTGELFF. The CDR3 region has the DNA TGTGCCAGTAGTCGCGCCGGGACAGACACCGGGGAGCTGTTTTTT.

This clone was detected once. CDR3 region: CASSLLSGVYDYGYTF. CDR3 DNA sequence: TGTGCCAGCAGCTTACTGTCAGGGGTATATGACTATGGCTACACCTTC. The chain recombines TRBV7-9 with TRBJ1-2; the D gene is possibly TRBD1 (6 bases). The length of the CDR3 is 16 residues. From germline, CDR1 is SEHNR and CDR2 FQNEAQ (reference sequence). Trimming left V 2 bases short and J 3 bases short, with 16 bases between. Drawing the rest from reference TRBV7-9 and TRBJ1-2, the complete variable domain is DTGVSQNPRHKITKRGQNVTFRCDPISEHNRLYWYRQTLGQGPEFLTYFQNEAQLEKSRLLSDRFSAERPKGSFSTLEIQRTEQGDSAMYLCASSLLSGVYDYGYTFGSGTRLTVV.

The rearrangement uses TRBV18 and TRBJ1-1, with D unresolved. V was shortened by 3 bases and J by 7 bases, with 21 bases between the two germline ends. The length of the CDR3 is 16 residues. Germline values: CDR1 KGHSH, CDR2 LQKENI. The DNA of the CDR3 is TGTGCCAGCTCACCTTTATTGGACGGCTCCCGGGTTGAAGCTTTCTTT. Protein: CASSPLLDGSRVEAFF.

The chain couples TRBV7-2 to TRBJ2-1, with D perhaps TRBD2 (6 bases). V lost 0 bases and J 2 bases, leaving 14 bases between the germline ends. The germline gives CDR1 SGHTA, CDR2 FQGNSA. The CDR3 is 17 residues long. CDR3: CASSLAVGVAAYNEQFF. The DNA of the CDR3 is TGTGCCAGCAGCTTAGCAGTGGGCGTAGCGGCCTACAATGAGCAGTTCTTC.

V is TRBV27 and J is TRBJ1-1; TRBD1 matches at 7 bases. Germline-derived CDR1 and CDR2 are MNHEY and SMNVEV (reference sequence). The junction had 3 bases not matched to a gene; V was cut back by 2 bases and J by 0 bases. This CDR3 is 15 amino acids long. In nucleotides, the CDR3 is TGTGCCAGCAGTTTAATTCAGGGGGTGAACACTGAAGCTTTCTTT. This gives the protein CASSLIQGVNTEAFF.

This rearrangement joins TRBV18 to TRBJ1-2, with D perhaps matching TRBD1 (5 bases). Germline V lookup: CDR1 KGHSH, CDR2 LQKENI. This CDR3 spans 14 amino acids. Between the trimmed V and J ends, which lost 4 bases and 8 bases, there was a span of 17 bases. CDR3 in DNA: TGTGCCAGCTCACAGTCAGGAGCAGGGCGCGGCTACACCTTC. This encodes CASSQSGAGRGYTF.

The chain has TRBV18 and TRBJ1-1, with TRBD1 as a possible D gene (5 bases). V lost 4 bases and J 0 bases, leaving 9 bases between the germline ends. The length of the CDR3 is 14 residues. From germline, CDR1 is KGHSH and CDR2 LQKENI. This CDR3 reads CASSLQGLNTEAFF. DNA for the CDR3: TGTGCCAGCTCACTCCAGGGCCTGAACACTGAAGCTTTCTTT.

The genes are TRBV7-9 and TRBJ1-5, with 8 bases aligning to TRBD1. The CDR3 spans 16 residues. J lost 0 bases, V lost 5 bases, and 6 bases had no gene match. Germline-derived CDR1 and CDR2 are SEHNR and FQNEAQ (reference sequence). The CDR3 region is CASSGQGLNSNQPQHF. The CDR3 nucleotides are TGTGCCAGCAGCGGACAGGGTCTAAATAGCAATCAGCCCCAGCATTTT.

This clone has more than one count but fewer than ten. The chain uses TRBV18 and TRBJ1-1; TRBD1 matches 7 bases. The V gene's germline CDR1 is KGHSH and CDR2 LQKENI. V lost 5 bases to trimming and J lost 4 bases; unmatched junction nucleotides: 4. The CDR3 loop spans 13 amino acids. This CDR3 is CASSGQGGTEAFF. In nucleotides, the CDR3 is TGTGCCAGCTCAGGTCAGGGGGGCACTGAAGCTTTCTTT.

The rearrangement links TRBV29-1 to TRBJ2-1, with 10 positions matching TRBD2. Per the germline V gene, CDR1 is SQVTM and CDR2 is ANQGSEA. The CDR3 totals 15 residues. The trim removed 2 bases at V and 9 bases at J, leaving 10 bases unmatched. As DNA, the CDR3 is TGCAGCGTTGAATCGCAGCGGGAGGGGAGTAGTGAGCAGTTCTTC. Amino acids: CSVESQREGSSEQFF.

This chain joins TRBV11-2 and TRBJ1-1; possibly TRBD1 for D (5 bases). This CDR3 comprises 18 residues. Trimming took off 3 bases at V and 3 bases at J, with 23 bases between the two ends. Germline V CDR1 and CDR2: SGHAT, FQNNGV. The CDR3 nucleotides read TGTGCCAGCAGCTTTGGAAGGGACCCCAGTCGGGTGGACACTGAAGCTTTCTTT. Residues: CASSFGRDPSRVDTEAFF.

In DNA, the CDR3 is TGTGCCTGGAGTCCCTGGACAGGGTGGGAGCAGTACTTC. Translation: CAWSPWTGWEQYF. The chain links TRBV30 to TRBJ2-7; the match to TRBD1 covers 8 bases. In germline, CDR1 is GTSNPN, CDR2 SVGIG (reference sequence). The V and J ends lost 2 bases and 7 bases, in that order; junction bases with no gene match: 7. The CDR3 extends over 13 amino acids. Complete variable domain (other parts from reference TRBV30 and TRBJ2-7): SQTIHQWPATLVQPVGSPLSLECTVEGTSNPNLYWYRQAAGRGLQLLFYSVGIGQISSEVPQNLSASRPQDRQFILSSKKLLLSDSGFYLCAWSPWTGWEQYFGPGTRLTVT.

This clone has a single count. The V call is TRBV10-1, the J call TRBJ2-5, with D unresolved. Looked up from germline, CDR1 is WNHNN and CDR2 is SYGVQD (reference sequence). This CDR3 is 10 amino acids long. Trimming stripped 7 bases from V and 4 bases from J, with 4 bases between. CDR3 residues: CASIRETQYF. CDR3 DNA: TGCGCCAGCATCCGAGAGACCCAGTACTTC.

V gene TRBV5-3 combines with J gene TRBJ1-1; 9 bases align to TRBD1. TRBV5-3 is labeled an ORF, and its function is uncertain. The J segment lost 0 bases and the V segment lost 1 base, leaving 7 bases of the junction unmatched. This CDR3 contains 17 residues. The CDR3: CARSLLGQGSMNTEAFF. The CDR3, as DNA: TGTGCCAGAAGCTTGTTGGGACAGGGTTCAATGAACACTGAAGCTTTCTTT.

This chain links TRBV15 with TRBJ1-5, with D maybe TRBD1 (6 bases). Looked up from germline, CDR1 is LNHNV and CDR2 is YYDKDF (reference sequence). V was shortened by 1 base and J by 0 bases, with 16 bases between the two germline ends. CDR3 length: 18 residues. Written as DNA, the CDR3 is TGTGCCACCAGCAGAGTTGGTTCGGGGGCCGATAGCAATCAGCCCCAGCATTTT. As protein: CATSRVGSGADSNQPQHF.

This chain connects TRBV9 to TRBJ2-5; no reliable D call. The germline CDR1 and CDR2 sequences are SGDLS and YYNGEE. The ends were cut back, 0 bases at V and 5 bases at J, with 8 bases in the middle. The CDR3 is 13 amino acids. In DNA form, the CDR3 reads TGTGCCAGCAGCGTAGGGGCGAGGGAGACCCAGTACTTC. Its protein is CASSVGARETQYF.

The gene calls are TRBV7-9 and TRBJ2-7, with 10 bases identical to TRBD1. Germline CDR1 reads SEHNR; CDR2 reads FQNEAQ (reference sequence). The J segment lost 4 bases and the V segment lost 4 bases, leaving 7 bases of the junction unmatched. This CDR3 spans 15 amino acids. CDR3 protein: CASSSPGQGDYEQYF. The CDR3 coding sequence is TGTGCCAGCAGCTCGCCAGGACAGGGGGATTACGAGCAGTACTTC.

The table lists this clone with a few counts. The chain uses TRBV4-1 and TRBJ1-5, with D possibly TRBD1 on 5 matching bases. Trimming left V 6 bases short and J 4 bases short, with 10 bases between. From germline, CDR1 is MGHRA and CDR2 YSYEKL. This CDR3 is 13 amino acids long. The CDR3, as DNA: TGCGCCAGCAGTATGAGACAGAATCAGCCCCAGCATTTT. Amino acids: CASSMRQNQPQHF.

CDR3 region: CASSQGDGTTLYNEQFF. CDR3 DNA: TGCGCCAGCAGCCAAGGAGACGGGACAACTCTATACAATGAGCAGTTCTTC. The chain uses TRBV4-1 and TRBJ2-1, with D tentatively TRBD1 (6 bases). The CDR3 is 17 amino acids. CDR1 and CDR2 (germline): MGHRA, YSYEKL. The V end lost 1 base, the J end lost 4 bases, and 17 bases lay between the germline ends.